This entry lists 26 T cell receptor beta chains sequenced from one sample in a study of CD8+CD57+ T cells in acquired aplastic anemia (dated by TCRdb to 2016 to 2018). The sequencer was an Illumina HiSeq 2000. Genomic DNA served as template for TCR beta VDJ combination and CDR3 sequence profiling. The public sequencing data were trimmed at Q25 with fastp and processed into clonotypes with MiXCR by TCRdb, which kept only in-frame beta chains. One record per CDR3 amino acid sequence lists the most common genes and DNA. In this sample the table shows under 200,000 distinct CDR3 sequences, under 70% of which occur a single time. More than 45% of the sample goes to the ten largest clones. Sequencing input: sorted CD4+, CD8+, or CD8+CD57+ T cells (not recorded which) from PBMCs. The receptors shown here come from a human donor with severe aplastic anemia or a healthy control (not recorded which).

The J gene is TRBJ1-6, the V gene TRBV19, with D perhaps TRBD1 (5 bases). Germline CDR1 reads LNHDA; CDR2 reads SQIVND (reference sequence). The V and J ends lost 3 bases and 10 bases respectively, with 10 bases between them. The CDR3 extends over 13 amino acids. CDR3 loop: CASSMEDISPLHF. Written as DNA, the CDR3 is TGTGCCAGTAGTATGGAGGACATCTCACCCCTCCACTTT.

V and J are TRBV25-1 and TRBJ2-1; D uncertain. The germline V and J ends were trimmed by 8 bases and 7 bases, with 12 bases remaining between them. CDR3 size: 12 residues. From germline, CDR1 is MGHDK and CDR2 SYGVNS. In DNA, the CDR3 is TGTGCCAGCGCGGATGTCGGGAATGAGCAGTTCTTC. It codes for CASADVGNEQFF.

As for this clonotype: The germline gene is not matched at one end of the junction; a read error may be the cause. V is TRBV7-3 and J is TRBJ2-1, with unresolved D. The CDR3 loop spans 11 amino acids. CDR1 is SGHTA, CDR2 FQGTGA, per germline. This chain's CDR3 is CASSLTHEQFF. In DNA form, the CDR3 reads TGTGCCAGCAGCCTAACTCATGAGCAGTTCTTC.

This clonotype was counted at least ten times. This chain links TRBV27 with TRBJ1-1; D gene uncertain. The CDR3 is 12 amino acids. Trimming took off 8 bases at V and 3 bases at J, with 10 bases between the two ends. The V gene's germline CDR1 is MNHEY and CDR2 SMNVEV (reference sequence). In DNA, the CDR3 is TGTGCCAGCGGGGAGGGTTACACTGAAGCTTTCTTT. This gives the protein CASGEGYTEAFF.

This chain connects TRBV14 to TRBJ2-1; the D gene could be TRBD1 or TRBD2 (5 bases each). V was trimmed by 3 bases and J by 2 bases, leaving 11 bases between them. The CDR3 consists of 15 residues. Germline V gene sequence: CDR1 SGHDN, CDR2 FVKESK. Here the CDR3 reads CASSHLGRTYNEQFF. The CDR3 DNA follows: TGTGCCAGCAGCCATCTGGGACGTACCTACAATGAGCAGTTCTTC.

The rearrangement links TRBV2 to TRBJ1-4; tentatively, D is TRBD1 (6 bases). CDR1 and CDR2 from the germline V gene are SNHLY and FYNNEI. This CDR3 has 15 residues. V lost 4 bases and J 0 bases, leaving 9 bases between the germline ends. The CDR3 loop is CASSGQGTTNEKLFF. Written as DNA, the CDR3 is TGTGCCAGCAGTGGCCAGGGGACAACTAATGAAAAACTGTTTTTT.

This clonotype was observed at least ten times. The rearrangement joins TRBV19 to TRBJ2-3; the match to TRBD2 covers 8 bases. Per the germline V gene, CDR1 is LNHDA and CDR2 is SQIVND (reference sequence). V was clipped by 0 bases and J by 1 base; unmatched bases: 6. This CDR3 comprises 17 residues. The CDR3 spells CASSIDLFSGGTDTQYF. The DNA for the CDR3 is TGTGCCAGTAGTATAGATCTATTTAGCGGGGGCACAGATACGCAGTATTTT.

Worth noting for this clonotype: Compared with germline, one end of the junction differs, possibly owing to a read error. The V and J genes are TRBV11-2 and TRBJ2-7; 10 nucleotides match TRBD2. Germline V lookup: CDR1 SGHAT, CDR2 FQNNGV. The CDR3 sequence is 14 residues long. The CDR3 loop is CASSPGLASTERYF. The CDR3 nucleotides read TGTGCCAGCAGCCCGGGACTAGCGTCAACCGAGCGGTACTTC.

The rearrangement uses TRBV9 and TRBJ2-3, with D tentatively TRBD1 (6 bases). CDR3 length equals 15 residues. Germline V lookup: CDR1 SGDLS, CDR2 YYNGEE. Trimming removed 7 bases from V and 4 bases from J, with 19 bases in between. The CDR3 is CASQRTAQAADTQYF. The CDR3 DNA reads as TGTGCCAGCCAACGGACAGCCCAAGCGGCAGATACGCAGTATTTT.

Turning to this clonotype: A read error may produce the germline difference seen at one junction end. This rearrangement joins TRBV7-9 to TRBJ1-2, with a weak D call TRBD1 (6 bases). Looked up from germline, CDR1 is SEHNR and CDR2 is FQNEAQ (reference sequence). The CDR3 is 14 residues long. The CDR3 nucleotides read TGCGCCAGCAGCCCTGGGGGCAGCGACTATGGCTACACCTTC. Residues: CASSPGGSDYGYTF.

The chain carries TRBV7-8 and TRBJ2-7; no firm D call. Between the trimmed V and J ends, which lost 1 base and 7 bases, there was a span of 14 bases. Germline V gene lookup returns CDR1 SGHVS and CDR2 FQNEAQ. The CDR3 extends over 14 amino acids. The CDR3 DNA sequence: TGTGCCAGCAGCTTAGTAACCGCCGCCGGAGAGCAGTACTTC. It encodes CASSLVTAAGEQYF.

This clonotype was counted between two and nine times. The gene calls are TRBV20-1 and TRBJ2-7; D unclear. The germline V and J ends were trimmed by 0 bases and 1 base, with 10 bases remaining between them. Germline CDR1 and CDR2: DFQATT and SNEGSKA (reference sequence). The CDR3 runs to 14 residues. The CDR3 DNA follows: TGCAGTGCTAGAGATGAGACTTCTTCCTACGAGCAGTACTTC. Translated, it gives CSARDETSSYEQYF.

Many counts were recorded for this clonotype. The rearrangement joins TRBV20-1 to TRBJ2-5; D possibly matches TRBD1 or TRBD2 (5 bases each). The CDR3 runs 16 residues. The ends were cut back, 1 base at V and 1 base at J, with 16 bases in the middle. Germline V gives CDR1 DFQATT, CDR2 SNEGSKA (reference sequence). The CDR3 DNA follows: TGCAGTGCTAGAGTAGAGTCGGGGCAGCCCCAAGAGACCCAGTACTTC. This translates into CSARVESGQPQETQYF.

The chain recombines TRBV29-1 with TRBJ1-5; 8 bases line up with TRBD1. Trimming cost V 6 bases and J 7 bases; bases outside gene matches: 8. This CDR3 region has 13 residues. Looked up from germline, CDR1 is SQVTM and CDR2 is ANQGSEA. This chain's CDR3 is CSVSGQGRQPQHF. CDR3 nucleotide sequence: TGCAGCGTCTCCGGACAGGGAAGACAGCCCCAGCATTTT.

CDR3 residues: CSASDQYRLSYEQYF. CDR3 nucleotides: TGCAGTGCTAGCGACCAATACAGGTTGTCCTACGAGCAGTACTTC. The V call is TRBV20-1, the J call TRBJ2-7; tentative D call: TRBD1 (5 bases). Per the germline V gene, CDR1 is DFQATT and CDR2 is SNEGSKA (reference sequence). V was trimmed by 3 bases and J by 1 base, leaving 16 bases between them. The CDR3 consists of 15 residues.

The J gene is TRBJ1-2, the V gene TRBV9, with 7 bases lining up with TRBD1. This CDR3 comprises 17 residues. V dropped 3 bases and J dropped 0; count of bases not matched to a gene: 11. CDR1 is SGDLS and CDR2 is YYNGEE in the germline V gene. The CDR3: CASSGPGTEVTNYGYTF. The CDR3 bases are TGTGCCAGCAGCGGCCCCGGGACAGAAGTTACTAACTATGGCTACACCTTC.

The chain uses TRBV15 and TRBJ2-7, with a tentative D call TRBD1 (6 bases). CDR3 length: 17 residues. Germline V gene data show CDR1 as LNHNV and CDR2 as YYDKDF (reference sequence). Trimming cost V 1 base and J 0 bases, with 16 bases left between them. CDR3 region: CATSRVYQGRTSYEQYF. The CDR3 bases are TGTGCCACCAGCAGAGTATACCAGGGGCGAACCTCCTACGAGCAGTACTTC.

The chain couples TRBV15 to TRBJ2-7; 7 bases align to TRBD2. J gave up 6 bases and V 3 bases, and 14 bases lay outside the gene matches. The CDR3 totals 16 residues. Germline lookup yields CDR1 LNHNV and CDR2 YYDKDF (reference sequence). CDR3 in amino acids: CATSSGRGRALREQYF. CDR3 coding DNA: TGTGCCACCAGCAGTGGGCGGGGGAGGGCCCTCCGCGAGCAGTACTTC.

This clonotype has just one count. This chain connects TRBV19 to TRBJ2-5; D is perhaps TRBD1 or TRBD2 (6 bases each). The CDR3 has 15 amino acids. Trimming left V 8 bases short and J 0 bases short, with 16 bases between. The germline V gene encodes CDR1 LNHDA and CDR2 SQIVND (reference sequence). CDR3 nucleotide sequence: TGTGCCAGTCACGGAGGGCGGGACAACCAAGAGACCCAGTACTTC. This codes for CASHGGRDNQETQYF.

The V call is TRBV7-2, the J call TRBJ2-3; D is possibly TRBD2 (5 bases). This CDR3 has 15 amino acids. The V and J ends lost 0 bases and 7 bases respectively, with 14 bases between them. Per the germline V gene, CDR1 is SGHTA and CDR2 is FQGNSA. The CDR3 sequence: CASSLAGSVTNTQYF. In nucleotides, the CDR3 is TGTGCCAGCAGCTTAGCAGGTAGCGTCACTAATACGCAGTATTTT.

CDR3: CASSSSGDRYNEQFF. The CDR3 bases are TGCGCCAGCAGCAGCTCGGGGGATCGCTACAATGAGCAGTTCTTC. The rearrangement links TRBV5-1 to TRBJ2-1; D perhaps matches TRBD2 (6 bases). V lost 4 bases, J lost 3 bases, and 14 bases lay in between. The CDR3 runs 15 residues. Germline V gene lookup returns CDR1 SGHRS and CDR2 YFSETQ.

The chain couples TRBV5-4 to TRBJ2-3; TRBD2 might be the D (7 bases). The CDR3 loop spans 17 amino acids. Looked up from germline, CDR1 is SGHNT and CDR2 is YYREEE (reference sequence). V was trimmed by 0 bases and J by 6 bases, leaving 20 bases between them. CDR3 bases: TGTGCCAGCAGCTTGGCCACCGGGGGGCGGGGCAGTGATACGCAGTATTTT. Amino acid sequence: CASSLATGGRGSDTQYF. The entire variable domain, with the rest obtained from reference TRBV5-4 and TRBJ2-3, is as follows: ETGVTQSPTHLIKTRGQQVTLRCSSQSGHNTVSWYQQALGQGPQFIFQYYREEENGRGNFPPRFSGLQFPNYSSELNVNALELDDSALYLCASSLATGGRGSDTQYFGPGTRLTVL.

CDR3 in amino acids: CASSATGGKGDTQYF. In DNA, the CDR3 is TGTGCCAGTAGCGCCACAGGGGGGAAGGGGGATACGCAGTATTTT. V and J are TRBV19 and TRBJ2-3; 8 bases agree with TRBD1. From germline, CDR1 is LNHDA and CDR2 SQIVND (reference sequence). This CDR3 contains 15 residues. V trimming: 6 bases; J trimming: 6 bases; junction bases outside the gene matches: 11.

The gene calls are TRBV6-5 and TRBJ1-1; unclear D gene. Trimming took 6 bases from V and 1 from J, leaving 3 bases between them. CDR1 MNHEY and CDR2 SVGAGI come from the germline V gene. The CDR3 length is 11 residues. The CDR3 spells CASRKNTEAFF. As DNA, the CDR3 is TGTGCCAGCAGGAAGAACACTGAAGCTTTCTTT.

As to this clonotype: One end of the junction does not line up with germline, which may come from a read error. The CDR3, as DNA: TGTGCCACCCGTGACTATTACGAGCGGTACTTC. Translated: CATRDYYERYF. The rearrangement joins TRBV10-3 to TRBJ2-7, with a tentative D call TRBD2 (5 bases). The CDR3 has 11 amino acids. Per germline, CDR1 ENHRY and CDR2 SYGVKD.

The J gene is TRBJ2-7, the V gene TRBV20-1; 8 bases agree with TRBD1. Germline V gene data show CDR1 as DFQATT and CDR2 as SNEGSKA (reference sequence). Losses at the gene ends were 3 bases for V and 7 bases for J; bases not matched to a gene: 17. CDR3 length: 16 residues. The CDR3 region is CSARGTQGGRPWEQYF. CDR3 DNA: TGCAGTGCTAGGGGCACACAGGGGGGAAGACCCTGGGAGCAGTACTTC.